A selection of T cell receptor beta chains follows, all from one sample in a study of T cell responses to AZD1222 COVID-19 vaccine. Only in-frame clones appear in the TCRdb table, and some are missing; sequencing was by immunoSEQ multiplex PCR. This sample carries 80,000 or so clones, 87% of them seen once, and the ten largest clones take approximately 1.5%. The material was peripheral blood, obtained on day 0 of AZD1222 vaccination. These TCRs come from an adult in good health. Each CDR3 is given with its conserved first and last residue. A D gene is named only where the DNA matches it firmly. Size is omitted from some rows. Given values are once, few, many or a class for expanded clones.

j_gene | d_gene | v_gene | abundance | len | CDR3nt | CDR3aa
TRBJ2-2 | TRBD1 | TRBV5-1 | - | 16 | TGCGCCAGCAGCCCCCGGACAGGGGTTGACACCGGGGAGCTGTTTTTT | CASSPRTGVDTGELFF
TRBJ1-1 | - | TRBV3-1/TRBV3-2 | - | 16 | TGTGCCAGCAGCCAAGGTGCTCCCGGGGGGAACACTGAAGCTTTCTTT | CASSQGAPGGNTEAFF
TRBJ1-4 | TRBD1 | TRBV20-1 | - | 16 | TGCAGTGCTAGTGCGCCCCTAAGGGGGCGCGGTGAAAAACTGTTTTTT | CSASAPLRGRGEKLFF
TRBJ1-4 | TRBD1 | TRBV2 | - | 14 | TGTGCCAGCAACACAGACAGGGCCAGAGAAAAACTGTTTTTT | CASNTDRAREKLFF
TRBJ1-4 | TRBD1 | TRBV30 | few | 14 | TGTGCCTGGAATACCGGGACAGGGTCTGAAAAACTGTTTTTT | CAWNTGTGSEKLFF
TRBJ1-1 | - | TRBV7-9 | - | 15 | TGTGCCAGCAGCTTCGGACAACCTGGCCGGGATGAAGCTTTCTTT | CASSFGQPGRDEAFF
TRBJ2-3 | TRBD2 | TRBV12-3/TRBV12-4 | - | 13 | TGTGCCAGCAGTTTCCACCTAGCGGGAGGTTTGTATTTT | CASSFHLAGGLYF
TRBJ2-1 | - | TRBV11-1 | - | 14 | TGTGCCAGCAGCGACAGCCTGACCTACAATGAGCAGTTCTTC | CASSDSLTYNEQFF
TRBJ1-4 | TRBD1 | TRBV14 | - | 18 | TGTGCCAGCAGCCAAGAGACAGGGGGCTCGTTATTAAATGAAAAACTGTTTTTT | CASSQETGGSLLNEKLFF
TRBJ1-1 | - | TRBV29-1 | - | 15 | TGCAGCGTTGACACTCCCGGGGTCTTGAACACTGAAGCTTTCTTT | CSVDTPGVLNTEAFF
TRBJ2-2 | TRBD2 | TRBV28 | - | 14 | TGTGCCAGCAGCCCCCCGATAGCGGGCGGGGAGCTGTTTTTT | CASSPPIAGGELFF
TRBJ1-1 | TRBD1 | TRBV3-1/TRBV3-2 | - | 17 | TGTGCCAGCAGCCAAGGGTCCTTAGACAGGGGAGCGGCTGAAGCTTTCTTT | CASSQGSLDRGAAEAFF
TRBJ2-5 | - | TRBV5-1 | - | 15 | TGCGCCAGCAGCCGACAGGTCGTGGGGCAAGAGACCCAGTACTTC | CASSRQVVGQETQYF
TRBJ2-1 | - | TRBV2 | - | 13 | TGTGCCAGCATGGGGGGATCTTACAATGAGCAGTTCTTC | CASMGGSYNEQFF
TRBJ2-7 | TRBD1 | TRBV11-2 | few | 16 | TGTGCCAGCAGCTTAGAGTCAATGACAGGGGGAAACGAGCAGTACTTC | CASSLESMTGGNEQYF
TRBJ1-1 | - | TRBV3-1/TRBV3-2 | - | 13 | TGTGCCAGCAGCTCCGGGGGGAACCTTGAAGCTTTCTTT | CASSSGGNLEAFF